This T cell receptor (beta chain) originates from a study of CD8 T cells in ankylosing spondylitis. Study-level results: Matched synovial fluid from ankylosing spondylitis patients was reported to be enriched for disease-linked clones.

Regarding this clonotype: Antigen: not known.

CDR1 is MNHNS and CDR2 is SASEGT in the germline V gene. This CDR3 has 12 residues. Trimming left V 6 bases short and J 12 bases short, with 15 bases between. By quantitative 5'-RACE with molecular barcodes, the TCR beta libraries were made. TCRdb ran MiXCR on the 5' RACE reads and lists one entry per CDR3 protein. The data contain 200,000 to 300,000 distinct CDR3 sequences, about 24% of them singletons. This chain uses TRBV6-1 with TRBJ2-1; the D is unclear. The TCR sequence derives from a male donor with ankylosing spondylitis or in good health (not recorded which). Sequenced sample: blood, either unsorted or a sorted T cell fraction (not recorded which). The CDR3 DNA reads TGTGCCAGCAGCACTCTGAAGGGCGGGCAGTTCTTC. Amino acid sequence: CASSTLKGGQFF.